This T cell receptor beta chain comes out of a study of T cells in Graves' hyperthyroidism and ophthalmopathy. Amplification of TCR beta CDR3 regions was performed using RNA transcripts as template. An initial round of RT-PCR targeting the TCR CDR3 relied on the HTBI primer set. A single record per CDR3 protein comes from TCRdb applying MiXCR to the multiplex PCR reads. This repertoire shows about 290,000 distinct CDR3 sequences, 15% to 20% found once; its top ten account for approximately 35%. This clonotype was counted at least ten times. Germline CDR1 KGHSH, CDR2 LQKENI. The CDR3 sequence is 15 residues long. V lost 4 bases and J 5 bases, leaving 17 bases between the germline ends.

V gene TRBV18 combines with J gene TRBJ2-5; the D is unclear. The TCR originated in a man aged 25 to 45 with Graves' hyperthyroidism. The sequenced sample was blood. In nucleotides, the CDR3 is TGTGCCAGCTCACTAGGGCCAGTAGTCGCCGAGACCCAGTACTTC. Residues: CASSLGPVVAETQYF.